This T cell receptor beta chain originates from a study of T cell repertoires in cytomegalovirus infection. Using its own MiXCR run on the reads, TCRdb lists one record per CDR3 protein. This sample has roughly 320,000 distinct CDR3 sequences, with roughly 9.3% found just once. This clonotype turned up a few times. The CDR3 has 14 residues. Germline V CDR1 and CDR2: DFQATT, SNEGSKA (reference sequence). V lost 3 bases, J lost 5 bases, and 7 bases stayed unmatched. The specimen was PBMCs. The rearrangement uses TRBV20-1 and TRBJ2-3, with TRBD1 matching over 8 bases. This TCR derives from a human donor in good health (CMV status not recorded). Some clones in this sample may be carry-over from other donors' samples. The CDR3 coding sequence is TGCAGTGCTAGTAGGGGACAGGTGAAAGATACGCAGTATTTT. Its translation is CSASRGQVKDTQYF.